These 12 T cell receptor beta chains came from one sample sequenced in a study of T-cell reconstitution after alpha-beta-depleted transplantation in children. The library targeted TCRbeta and was prepared with unique molecular identifiers. From the PCR reads, TCRdb called clonotypes with MiXCR, one entry per CDR3 protein. The sample records approximately 1,000,000 distinct CDR3 sequences, 25% to 30% being singletons. The source material was PBMCs, mostly from graft donor cells, sampled 360 days after TCRalphabeta/CD19-depleted stem cell transplant. The receptors derive from a boy under three years old who had a stem cell transplant for SCID, so the T cells may come from the graft donor.

The chain combines TRBV25-1 with TRBJ2-1, with unresolved D. The germline V gene encodes CDR1 MGHDK and CDR2 SYGVNS. V lost 5 bases and J lost 0, with 11 bases in between. CDR3 length equals 15 residues. This chain's CDR3 is CASSPGASSYNEQFF. Here the CDR3 DNA reads TGTGCCAGCAGTCCCGGAGCAAGCTCCTACAATGAGCAGTTCTTC.

This clonotype was counted only a few times. The V and J genes are TRBV6-2 or TRBV6-3 and TRBJ2-1; weak D call: TRBD1 (5 bases). This CDR3 has 12 amino acids. Between the trimmed V and J ends, which lost 5 bases and 8 bases, there was a span of 10 bases. Germline V CDR1 and CDR2: MNHEY, SVGEGT. Here the CDR3 DNA reads TGTGCCAGCAGTAATAGGGGCGATGAGCAGTTCTTC. Its translation is CASSNRGDEQFF.

A few counts support this clonotype. The rearrangement links TRBV20-1 to TRBJ2-1, with D perhaps TRBD2 (5 bases). In germline, CDR1 is DFQATT, CDR2 SNEGSKA (reference sequence). The CDR3 loop spans 14 amino acids. V lost 1 base, J lost 3 bases, and 10 bases lay in between. CDR3 in DNA: TGCAGTGCTAGAGCCCCACTAGACTACAATGAGCAGTTCTTC. It codes for CSARAPLDYNEQFF.

This clonotype was seen just once. The rearrangement links TRBV5-5 to TRBJ2-3; no clear D. The CDR3 runs to 14 residues. Trimming shortened V by 5 bases and J by 4 bases, and 14 bases separated the two germline ends. CDR1 is SGHKS and CDR2 is YYEKEE in the germline V gene (reference sequence). CDR3 DNA sequence: TGTGCCAGCAGGCTGAGACTGGCGCCAGATACGCAGTATTTT. Amino acids: CASRLRLAPDTQYF.

V usage is TRBV2 and J usage is TRBJ2-1; a possible D gene is TRBD2 (5 bases). This CDR3 comprises 15 residues. The V gene lost 3 bases and the J gene lost 2 bases, with 11 bases spanning the gap. Germline V gives CDR1 SNHLY, CDR2 FYNNEI. CDR3 nucleotides: TGTGCCAGCAGTGACACCGGGGTCACCTACAATGAGCAGTTCTTC. Protein sequence: CASSDTGVTYNEQFF.

V and J are TRBV29-1 and TRBJ2-1; weak D call: TRBD2 (6 bases). The CDR3 is 12 amino acids. Trimming cost V 8 bases and J 3 bases, with 11 bases left between them. CDR1 SQVTM and CDR2 ANQGSEA come from the germline V gene. The CDR3 nucleotides are TGCAGCCTGAGGGAGGACTACAATGAGCAGTTCTTC. Residues: CSLREDYNEQFF.

The chain has TRBV7-9 and TRBJ1-1; possibly TRBD1 for D (5 bases). Germline lookup yields CDR1 SEHNR and CDR2 FQNEAQ (reference sequence). This CDR3 contains 14 residues. V lost 5 bases and J lost 0, with 10 bases in between. CDR3 DNA sequence: TGTGCCAGCAGCAGGGGCGCTATGAACACTGAAGCTTTCTTT. Translated, it gives CASSRGAMNTEAFF. The whole variable domain, remainder taken from reference TRBV7-9 and TRBJ1-1, is DTGVSQNPRHKITKRGQNVTFRCDPISEHNRLYWYRQTLGQGPEFLTYFQNEAQLEKSRLLSDRFSAERPKGSFSTLEIQRTEQGDSAMYLCASSRGAMNTEAFFGQGTRLTVV.

The sample holds a few counts of this clonotype. V gene TRBV24-1 combines with J gene TRBJ2-5, with D perhaps assigned TRBD1 or TRBD2 (5 bases each). The V end lost 3 bases, the J end lost 2 bases, and 9 bases lay between the germline ends. The CDR3 has 14 amino acids. Germline V lookup: CDR1 KGHDR, CDR2 SFDVKD. In DNA form, the CDR3 reads TGTGCCACCAGTGATGAGGGGCGACAAGAGACCCAGTACTTC. Protein: CATSDEGRQETQYF.

The V gene is TRBV12-3 or TRBV12-4, the J gene TRBJ2-7; 10 nucleotides line up with TRBD2. V dropped 6 bases and J dropped 3; count of bases not matched to a gene: 5. The CDR3 length is 14 residues. The CDR3 loop reads CASSTGTSVYEQYF. In DNA, the CDR3 is TGTGCCAGCAGCACAGGGACTAGCGTCTACGAGCAGTACTTC.

This clonotype was seen a handful of times. V is TRBV7-3 and J is TRBJ2-5; perhaps TRBD2 as D (6 bases). This CDR3 has 16 residues. The V and J ends lost 5 bases and 5 bases respectively, with 21 bases between them. CDR1 and CDR2 (germline): SGHTA, FQGTGA. CDR3 bases: TGTGCCAGCAGCCCGAGACGGGACTTTGAGGGGGAGACCCAGTACTTC. Protein: CASSPRRDFEGETQYF.

This clonotype was picked up a small number of times. The rearrangement uses TRBV4-1 and TRBJ2-3, with no clear D. Germline loops: CDR1 MGHRA, CDR2 YSYEKL. Trimming cost V 1 base and J 6 bases, with 14 bases left between them. The CDR3 covers 15 residues. CDR3 in amino acids: CASSQVSTTMDTQYF. In nucleotides, the CDR3 is TGCGCCAGCAGCCAAGTTTCGACCACAATGGATACGCAGTATTTT.

V usage is TRBV10-3 and J usage is TRBJ1-4, with TRBD1 matching over 8 bases. Germline CDR1 reads ENHRY; CDR2 reads SYGVKD. V trimming: 7 bases; J trimming: 8 bases; junction bases outside the gene matches: 6. The CDR3 sequence is 13 residues long. The CDR3 sequence is CAITGQVGEKLFF. CDR3 nucleotide sequence: TGTGCCATCACGGGACAGGTGGGGGAAAAACTGTTTTTT.